This passage covers 9 T cell receptor beta chains from one sample sequenced in a study of T cell responses to AZD1222 COVID-19 vaccine (dated by TCRdb to about 2021). Preparation of the library involved the immunoSEQ multiplex PCR assay. Sourced from immuneACCESS, this table was stored by TCRdb with only in-frame sequences that have V and J called. A share of the clones is absent; for the studies checked, an unresolved V gene accounts for under half, and the remainder has no known explanation. This sample has roughly 180,000 clones in its table, and 90% to 95% of those were observed once. 7% to 9.5% of the sample is taken by the ten largest. The sample's time point label, in plain terms: baseline before first vaccination. This specimen consisted of peripheral blood, obtained on day 0 of AZD1222 vaccination. The receptor set was obtained from an adult in good health.

The chain joins TRBV7-9 to TRBJ1-5; possible D gene TRBD1, 5 bases. CDR1 and CDR2 (germline): SEHNR, FQNEAQ (reference sequence). Trimming took 6 bases from V and 4 from J, leaving 13 bases between them. This CDR3 contains 14 residues. The CDR3 DNA follows: TGTGCCAGCAGAAACTCCGGGGGGAATCAGCCCCAGCATTTT. Residues: CASRNSGGNQPQHF.

This sequence joins TRBV7-3 and TRBJ2-1, with 11 positions matching TRBD2. The germline CDR1 and CDR2 sequences are SGHTA and FQGTGA. This CDR3 is built from 16 residues. Trimming removed 1 base from V and 4 bases from J; junction bases left unmatched: 3. CDR3 loop: CASSLIAGGRYNEQFF. The CDR3 DNA reads TGTGCCAGCAGCTTAATAGCGGGAGGGCGGTACAATGAGCAGTTCTTC. The entire variable domain, with the rest obtained from reference TRBV7-3 and TRBJ2-1, is as follows: GAGVSQTPSNKVTEKGKYVELRCDPISGHTALYWYRQSLGQGPEFLIYFQGTGAADDSGLPNDRFFAVRPEGSVSTLKIQRTERGDSAVYLCASSLIAGGRYNEQFFGPGTRLTVL.

This chain connects TRBV5-1 to TRBJ2-5; 13 bases match TRBD2. CDR3 size: 19 residues. Germline CDR1 SGHRS, CDR2 YFSETQ. V lost 4 bases to trimming and J lost 5 bases; unmatched junction nucleotides: 17. The CDR3 nucleotides read TGCGCCAGCAGCCAACTAGCGGGAGGGCCGTCGACCCACCGGGAGACCCAGTACTTC. The encoded protein is CASSQLAGGPSTHRETQYF.

V gene TRBV6-6 combines with J gene TRBJ1-2; unclear D gene. The V gene lost 4 bases and the J gene lost 8 bases, with 20 bases spanning the gap. From germline, CDR1 is MNHNY and CDR2 SVGAGI (reference sequence). This CDR3 spans 15 amino acids. The DNA of the CDR3 is TGTGCCAGCAGTTCTCGCCTGGCCGACCGCAGCGGCTACACCTTC. Its protein is CASSSRLADRSGYTF.

The J gene is TRBJ2-3, the V gene TRBV30, with 8 bases lining up with TRBD2. Trimming at V came to 4 bases and at J to 4 bases, leaving 10 bases not matched to a gene. CDR3 size: 15 residues. The germline V gene encodes CDR1 GTSNPN and CDR2 SVGIG (reference sequence). Here the CDR3 reads CAWTSGTRGADTQYF. The DNA of the CDR3 is TGTGCCTGGACTTCCGGGACTAGGGGAGCAGATACGCAGTATTTT. The entire variable domain, with the rest obtained from reference TRBV30 and TRBJ2-3, is as follows: SQTIHQWPATLVQPVGSPLSLECTVEGTSNPNLYWYRQAAGRGLQLLFYSVGIGQISSEVPQNLSASRPQDRQFILSSKKLLLSDSGFYLCAWTSGTRGADTQYFGPGTRLTVL.

This clone came up once. This rearrangement joins TRBV30 to TRBJ2-3; D is unresolved. The CDR3 is 13 residues long. From germline, CDR1 is GTSNPN and CDR2 SVGIG (reference sequence). V shed 2 bases and J shed 0 bases, with 6 bases lying between them. CDR3 coding DNA: TGTGCCTGGAGTCAGGCTAGCACAGATACGCAGTATTTT. Translated, it gives CAWSQASTDTQYF.

The chain is built from TRBV5-1 and TRBJ2-7; D uncertain. V lost 4 bases, J lost 2 bases, and 10 bases lay in between. This CDR3 spans 13 amino acids. CDR1 is SGHRS, CDR2 YFSETQ, per germline. CDR3 nucleotide sequence: TGCGCCAGCAGCCCTGGTTTACCCTACGAGCAGTACTTC. This translates into CASSPGLPYEQYF.

This chain uses TRBV28 with TRBJ2-3; 7 nucleotides align to TRBD2. The germline V gene has CDR1 MDHEN and CDR2 SYDVKM. Trimming at V came to 7 bases and at J to 5 bases, leaving 15 bases not matched to a gene. The length of the CDR3 is 16 residues. The CDR3 DNA reads as TGTGCCAGCATTTCTCCCTCTCCGGGAGGAATAGATACGCAGTATTTT. Translated: CASISPSPGGIDTQYF.

This sequence joins TRBV28 and TRBJ2-5, with 12 bases matching TRBD2. The CDR3 covers 15 residues. The germline gives CDR1 MDHEN, CDR2 SYDVKM. V lost 7 bases to trimming and J lost 2 bases; unmatched junction nucleotides: 5. CDR3 amino acids: CASTGLAGKQETQYF. The CDR3 nucleotides read TGTGCCAGCACCGGACTAGCGGGGAAACAAGAGACCCAGTACTTC.